The sequence of this TCR beta chain was determined in a study of blood T cell repertoires in COVID-19. This clone has a single count. The study recruited people aged about 18 to 90 years across approximately 25 US areas. Either two negative PCRs, clearance, or symptom resolution qualified Cohort 3 donors as recovered. Germline V gives CDR1 SGHTA, CDR2 FQGNSA. The junction had 12 bases not matched to a gene; V was cut back by 8 bases and J by 4 bases. The CDR3 spans 16 residues. The authors' processing: Reference gene primer amplification gave estimated nucleated cell counts. Here immunoSEQ multiplex PCR was the method, and the copy in TCRdb shows in-frame clones only, minus some. That table furnishes V, J and clone size, whereas the DNA furnished D and trimming. The sample has around 200,000 clones, about 85% seen once; the top ten hold 18%.

The chain is built from TRBV7-2 and TRBJ2-2; 8 positions agree with TRBD2. Sequences were obtained from PBMCs or T cells enriched from blood (not recorded which). The receptor was isolated from a middle-aged man who had recovered from COVID-19. As DNA, the CDR3 is TGTGCCAGCGCCGGGGGCAGCGGGAGATTCACCGGGGAGCTGTTTTTT. Its protein product is CASAGGSGRFTGELFF.